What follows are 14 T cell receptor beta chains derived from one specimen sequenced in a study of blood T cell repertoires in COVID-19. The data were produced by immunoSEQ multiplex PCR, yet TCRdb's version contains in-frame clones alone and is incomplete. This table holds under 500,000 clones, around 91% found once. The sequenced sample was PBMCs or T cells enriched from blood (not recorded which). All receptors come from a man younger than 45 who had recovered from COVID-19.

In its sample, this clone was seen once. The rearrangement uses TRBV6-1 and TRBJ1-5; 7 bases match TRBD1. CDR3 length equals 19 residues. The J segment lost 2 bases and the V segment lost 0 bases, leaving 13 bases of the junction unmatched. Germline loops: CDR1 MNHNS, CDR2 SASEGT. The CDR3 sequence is CASSEALTGHSMGNQPQHF. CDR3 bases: TGTGCCAGCAGTGAAGCGCTGACAGGGCACTCCATGGGCAATCAGCCCCAGCATTTT.

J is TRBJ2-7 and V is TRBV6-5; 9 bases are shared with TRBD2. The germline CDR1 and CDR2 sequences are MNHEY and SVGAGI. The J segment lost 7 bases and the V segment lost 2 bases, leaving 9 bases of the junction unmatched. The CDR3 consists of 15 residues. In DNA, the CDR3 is TGTGCCAGCAGTTACGGGACTAGCAGCTCGAGGGAGCAGTACTTC. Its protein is CASSYGTSSSREQYF.

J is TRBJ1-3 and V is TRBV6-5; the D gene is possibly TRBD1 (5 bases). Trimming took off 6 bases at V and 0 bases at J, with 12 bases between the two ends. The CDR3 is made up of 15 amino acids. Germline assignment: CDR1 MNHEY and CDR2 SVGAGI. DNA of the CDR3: TGTGCCAGCAGCGCCACAGGCTTCTCTGGAAACACCATATATTTT. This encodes CASSATGFSGNTIYF.

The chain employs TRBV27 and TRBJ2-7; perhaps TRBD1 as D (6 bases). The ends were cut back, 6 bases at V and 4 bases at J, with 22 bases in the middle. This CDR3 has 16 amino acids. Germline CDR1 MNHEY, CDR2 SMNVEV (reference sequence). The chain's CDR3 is CASSPTDRRLGYEQYF. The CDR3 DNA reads TGTGCCAGCAGCCCCACCGACAGGAGATTGGGGTACGAGCAGTACTTC.

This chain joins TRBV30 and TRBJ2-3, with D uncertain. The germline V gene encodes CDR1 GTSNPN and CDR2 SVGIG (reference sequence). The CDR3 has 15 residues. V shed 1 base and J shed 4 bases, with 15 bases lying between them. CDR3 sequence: CAWSDSPSVPDTQYF. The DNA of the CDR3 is TGTGCCTGGAGTGATTCTCCATCGGTTCCAGATACGCAGTATTTT. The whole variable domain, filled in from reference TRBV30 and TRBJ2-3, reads SQTIHQWPATLVQPVGSPLSLECTVEGTSNPNLYWYRQAAGRGLQLLFYSVGIGQISSEVPQNLSASRPQDRQFILSSKKLLLSDSGFYLCAWSDSPSVPDTQYFGPGTRLTVL.

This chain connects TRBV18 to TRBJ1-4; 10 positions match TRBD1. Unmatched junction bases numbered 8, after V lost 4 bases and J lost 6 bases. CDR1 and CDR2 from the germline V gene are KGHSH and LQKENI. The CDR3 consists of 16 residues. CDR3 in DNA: TGTGCCAGCTCACTCACCGGGACAGGGGTTTATGAAAAACTGTTTTTT. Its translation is CASSLTGTGVYEKLFF.

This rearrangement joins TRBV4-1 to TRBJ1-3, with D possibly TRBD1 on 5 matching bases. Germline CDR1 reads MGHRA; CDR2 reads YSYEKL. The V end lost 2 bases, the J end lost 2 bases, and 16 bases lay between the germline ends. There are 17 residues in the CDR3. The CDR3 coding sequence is TGCGCCAGCAGCCAATCCATAATCGGGGGAGCTGGAAACACCATATATTTT. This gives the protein CASSQSIIGGAGNTIYF.

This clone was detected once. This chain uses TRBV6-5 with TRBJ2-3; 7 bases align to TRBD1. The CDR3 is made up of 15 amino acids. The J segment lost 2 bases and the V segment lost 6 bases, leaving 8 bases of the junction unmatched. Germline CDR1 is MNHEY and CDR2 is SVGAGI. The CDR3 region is CASRAGTVLTDTQYF. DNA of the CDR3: TGTGCCAGCAGAGCCGGGACAGTCCTCACAGATACGCAGTATTTT.

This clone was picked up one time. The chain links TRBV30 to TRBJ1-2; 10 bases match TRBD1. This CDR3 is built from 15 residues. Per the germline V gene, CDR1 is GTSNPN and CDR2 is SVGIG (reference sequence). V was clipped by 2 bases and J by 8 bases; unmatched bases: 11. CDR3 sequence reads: CAWSHSTGGAKGYTF. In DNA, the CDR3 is TGTGCCTGGAGTCATTCGACAGGGGGCGCGAAGGGCTACACCTTC.

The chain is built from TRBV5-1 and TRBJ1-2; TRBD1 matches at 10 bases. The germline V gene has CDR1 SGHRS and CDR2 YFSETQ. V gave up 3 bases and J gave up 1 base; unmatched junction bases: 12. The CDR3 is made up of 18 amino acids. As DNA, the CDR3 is TGCGCCAGCAGCTCCGCCCCAACGACAGGGGGCGGTAACTATGGCTACACCTTC. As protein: CASSSAPTTGGGNYGYTF.

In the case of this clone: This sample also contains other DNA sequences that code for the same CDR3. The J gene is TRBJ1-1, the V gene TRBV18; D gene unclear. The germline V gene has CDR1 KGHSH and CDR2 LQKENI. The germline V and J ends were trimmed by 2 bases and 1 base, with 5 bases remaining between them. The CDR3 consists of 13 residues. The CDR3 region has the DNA TGTGCCAGCTCACCATCAGAGAACACTGAAGCTTTCTTT. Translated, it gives CASSPSENTEAFF.

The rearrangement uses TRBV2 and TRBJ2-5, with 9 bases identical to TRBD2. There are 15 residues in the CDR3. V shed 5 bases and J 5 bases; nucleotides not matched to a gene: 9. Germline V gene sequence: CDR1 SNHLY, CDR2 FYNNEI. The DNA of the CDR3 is TGTGCCAGCAGTCCCGATAGCGGGAGTGAGGAGACCCAGTACTTC. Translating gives CASSPDSGSEETQYF.

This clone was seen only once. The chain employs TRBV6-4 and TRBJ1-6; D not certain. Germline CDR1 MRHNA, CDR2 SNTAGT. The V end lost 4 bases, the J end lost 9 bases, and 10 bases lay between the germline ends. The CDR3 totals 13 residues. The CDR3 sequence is CASSGSAGSPLHF. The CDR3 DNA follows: TGTGCCAGCAGTGGTTCGGCAGGTTCACCCCTCCACTTT.

CDR3 coding DNA: TGTGCCACCAGCCAAAGGACAGGGGGAGTTGAAAAACTGTTTTTT. This encodes CATSQRTGGVEKLFF. The rearrangement links TRBV15 to TRBJ1-4; TRBD1 matches at 10 bases. Trimming cost V 5 bases and J 7 bases; bases outside gene matches: 7. The CDR3 has 15 residues. Germline CDR1 and CDR2: LNHNV and YYDKDF (reference sequence).